Listed below are T cell receptor beta chains from one sample, sequenced in a study of blood T cell repertoires in COVID-19. TCRdb keeps only in-frame clones here, not all; method: immunoSEQ multiplex PCR. Of 150,000 to 200,000 clones in the sample, roughly 84% were seen once. Sequencing was done on a sample of peripheral blood. All receptors come from a woman at least 80 years old with active or convalescent COVID-19. CDR3s include the opening cysteine and the closing phenylalanine or tryptophan. Each record gives: V gene, J gene, clone size, D gene, CDR3 DNA, CDR3 protein. A D gene is named only where the DNA matches it firmly. Size values are once, few and many counts, or a class for expanded clones, and some rows have none.

v_gene: TRBV10-2
j_gene: TRBJ2-5
abundance: -
d_gene: TRBD2
CDR3nt: TGCGCCAGCAGTGGGGTCTTTGGACTAGCGAGGGAGACCCAGTACTTC
CDR3aa: CASSGVFGLARETQYF

v_gene: TRBV4-1
j_gene: TRBJ1-3
abundance: -
d_gene: TRBD1
CDR3nt: TGCGCCAGCAGCCAAGATATGGGGACAGGGTGGGACACCATATATTTT
CDR3aa: CASSQDMGTGWDTIYF

v_gene: TRBV4-3
j_gene: TRBJ2-6
abundance: -
d_gene: TRBD1
CDR3nt: TGCGCCAGCAGCCGCGGACAGGGGGAGAGCTCTGGGGCCAACGTCCTGACTTTC
CDR3aa: CASSRGQGESSGANVLTF

v_gene: TRBV5-8
j_gene: TRBJ1-2
abundance: -
d_gene: -
CDR3nt: TGTGCCAGCAGGGGCCTCTCGGCCTACACCTTC
CDR3aa: CASRGLSAYTF

v_gene: TRBV3-1/TRBV3-2
j_gene: TRBJ1-1
abundance: once
d_gene: TRBD1
CDR3nt: TGTGCCAGCAGCCGGACAGGGCGGAACACTGAAGCTTTCTTT
CDR3aa: CASSRTGRNTEAFF

v_gene: TRBV7-3
j_gene: TRBJ1-3
abundance: -
d_gene: -
CDR3nt: TGTGCCAGCAGCTTAGGCCCAGGGCTAGGAAACACCATATATTTT
CDR3aa: CASSLGPGLGNTIYF

v_gene: TRBV6-5
j_gene: TRBJ1-2
abundance: -
d_gene: -
CDR3nt: TGTGCCAGCAGCCTAAAGGGAGGAGCTAACTATGGCTACACCTTC
CDR3aa: CASSLKGGANYGYTF

v_gene: TRBV27
j_gene: TRBJ1-6
abundance: few
d_gene: -
CDR3nt: TGTGCCAGCAGTTTATTAAGACAGATAACTAATTCACCCCTCCACTTT
CDR3aa: CASSLLRQITNSPLHF

v_gene: TRBV11-3
j_gene: TRBJ2-2
abundance: once
d_gene: TRBD2
CDR3nt: TGTGCCAGCAGCTCCCCGACGGGGGGAACCGGCGGGGAGCTGTTTTTT
CDR3aa: CASSSPTGGTGGELFF

v_gene: TRBV10-1
j_gene: TRBJ1-3
abundance: -
d_gene: TRBD1
CDR3nt: TGCGCCAGCAGTGTTGGGACAGGCTCTGGAAACACCATATATTTT
CDR3aa: CASSVGTGSGNTIYF

v_gene: TRBV27
j_gene: TRBJ2-1
abundance: -
d_gene: TRBD1
CDR3nt: TGTGCCAGCGGGACAGGGGCGACGTTCTTC
CDR3aa: CASGTGATFF

v_gene: TRBV5-1
j_gene: TRBJ2-2
abundance: -
d_gene: -
CDR3nt: TGCGCCAGCGGAAACGGGGTTTCTGGCACCGGGGAGCTGTTTTTT
CDR3aa: CASGNGVSGTGELFF

v_gene: TRBV5-6
j_gene: TRBJ1-4
abundance: -
d_gene: -
CDR3nt: TGTGCCAGCAGCTTGGGAGGACCGGGGGAAAAACTGTTTTTT
CDR3aa: CASSLGGPGEKLFF

v_gene: TRBV21-1
j_gene: TRBJ2-2
abundance: once
d_gene: -
CDR3nt: TGTGCCATTCCGCGGGGGGGCAGACCCGGGGAGCTGTTTTTT
CDR3aa: CAIPRGGRPGELFF

v_gene: TRBV6-6
j_gene: TRBJ2-3
abundance: few
d_gene: TRBD2
CDR3nt: TGTGCCAGCAGTCAGACTAGCGGGGCGGGTCGGGGATATACGCAGTATTTT
CDR3aa: CASSQTSGAGRGYTQYF

v_gene: TRBV20-1
j_gene: TRBJ1-2
abundance: -
d_gene: -
CDR3nt: TGCAGTGCTAGTGACAGAGGTTCGAGCTATGGCTACACCTTC
CDR3aa: CSASDRGSSYGYTF

v_gene: TRBV12-3/TRBV12-4
j_gene: TRBJ1-3
abundance: -
d_gene: -
CDR3nt: TGTGCCAGCCGACAGAGTTATGGAAACACCATATATTTT
CDR3aa: CASRQSYGNTIYF

v_gene: TRBV24-1
j_gene: TRBJ1-1
abundance: -
d_gene: -
CDR3nt: TGTGCCACCAGTGATTTGCGGAGGGACTATAACACTGAAGCTTTCTTT
CDR3aa: CATSDLRRDYNTEAFF

v_gene: TRBV5-1
j_gene: TRBJ1-4
abundance: once
d_gene: -
CDR3nt: TGCGCCAGCAGCTTGGAGTGGGGCGTAAATGAAAAACTGTTTTTT
CDR3aa: CASSLEWGVNEKLFF

v_gene: TRBV4-3
j_gene: TRBJ1-1
abundance: many
d_gene: -
CDR3nt: TGCGCCAGCAGCGTTCAGAGGGGGTGGAGGAACACTGAAGCTTTCTTT
CDR3aa: CASSVQRGWRNTEAFF

v_gene: TRBV27
j_gene: TRBJ1-6
abundance: -
d_gene: TRBD1
CDR3nt: TGTGCCAGCAGTCCCCGGGACAGTATAAATTCACCCCTCCACTTT
CDR3aa: CASSPRDSINSPLHF

v_gene: TRBV19
j_gene: TRBJ1-1
abundance: -
d_gene: -
CDR3nt: TGTGCCAGTAGTGTCCCCGGACAACGAAACACTGAAGCTTTCTTT
CDR3aa: CASSVPGQRNTEAFF

v_gene: TRBV11-3
j_gene: TRBJ2-3
abundance: -
d_gene: TRBD2
CDR3nt: TGTGCCAGCAGCTTAGCCGGGGAGGGCACGCAGTATTTT
CDR3aa: CASSLAGEGTQYF

v_gene: TRBV4-2
j_gene: TRBJ2-5
abundance: -
d_gene: TRBD2
CDR3nt: TGTGCCAGCAGCACCCGCGGACTAGCGGCCTACAGGGCCCAGTACTTC
CDR3aa: CASSTRGLAAYRAQYF

v_gene: TRBV6-6
j_gene: TRBJ1-2
abundance: -
d_gene: TRBD1
CDR3nt: TGTGCCAGCAGGCAAGACAGGGGGGCGTTTACCTTC
CDR3aa: CASRQDRGAFTF

v_gene: TRBV19
j_gene: TRBJ2-5
abundance: -
d_gene: TRBD1
CDR3nt: TGTGCCAGTAGTACGACCAGGGGGCTGGGAGAGACCCAGTACTTC
CDR3aa: CASSTTRGLGETQYF

v_gene: TRBV7-3
j_gene: TRBJ1-1
abundance: -
d_gene: -
CDR3nt: TGTGCCAGCAGCGCCACACCCAGAAAGAACACTGAAGCTTTCTTT
CDR3aa: CASSATPRKNTEAFF

v_gene: TRBV5-6
j_gene: TRBJ1-2
abundance: -
d_gene: -
CDR3nt: TGTGCCAGCAGCTCTGGAGGGGGGGCTGGGCATCGGTACTATGGCTACACCTTC
CDR3aa: CASSSGGGAGHRYYGYTF

v_gene: TRBV19
j_gene: TRBJ1-5
abundance: few
d_gene: TRBD1
CDR3nt: TGTGCCAGTACCACGACAGGGAAAGGCAATCAGCCCCAGCATTTT
CDR3aa: CASTTTGKGNQPQHF

v_gene: TRBV10-3
j_gene: TRBJ2-7
abundance: -
d_gene: TRBD1
CDR3nt: TGTGCCAGCCAAACAGGGGGCAGCTCCTACGAGCAGTACTTC
CDR3aa: CASQTGGSSYEQYF

v_gene: TRBV5-5
j_gene: TRBJ2-7
abundance: -
d_gene: -
CDR3nt: TGTGCCAGCAGCTTTGGCGGTTCCTACGAGCAGTACTTC
CDR3aa: CASSFGGSYEQYF

v_gene: TRBV11-2
j_gene: TRBJ1-2
abundance: -
d_gene: -
CDR3nt: TGTGCCAGCAGCTTAGATCGGAAGACTCCCGGCTATGGCTACACCTTC
CDR3aa: CASSLDRKTPGYGYTF

v_gene: TRBV6-2/TRBV6-3
j_gene: TRBJ2-7
abundance: once
d_gene: -
CDR3nt: TGTGCCAGCAGCCTTTTAGACTACGAGCAGTACTTC
CDR3aa: CASSLLDYEQYF

v_gene: TRBV6-5
j_gene: TRBJ1-1
abundance: few
d_gene: -
CDR3nt: TGTGCCAGCAGTCATTACAGGGCTGCTGAAGCTTTCTTT
CDR3aa: CASSHYRAAEAFF

v_gene: TRBV10-3
j_gene: TRBJ1-1
abundance: few
d_gene: -
CDR3nt: TGTGCCAGCGGGACGGCGAACACTGAAGCTTTCTTT
CDR3aa: CASGTANTEAFF

v_gene: TRBV3-1/TRBV3-2
j_gene: TRBJ1-1
abundance: -
d_gene: -
CDR3nt: TGTGCCAGCAGCCGAGGCACTGAAGCTTTCTTT
CDR3aa: CASSRGTEAFF

v_gene: TRBV3-1/TRBV3-2
j_gene: TRBJ1-6
abundance: -
d_gene: -
CDR3nt: TGTGCCAGCAGCCAAGATCTGGGAGGGGATAATTCACCCCTCCACTTT
CDR3aa: CASSQDLGGDNSPLHF

v_gene: TRBV6-2/TRBV6-3
j_gene: TRBJ1-6
abundance: -
d_gene: -
CDR3nt: TGTGCCAGCAGTTACCCCAGCCAAGGAATGACTTATAATTCACCCCTCCACTTT
CDR3aa: CASSYPSQGMTYNSPLHF

v_gene: TRBV10-1
j_gene: TRBJ2-3
abundance: -
d_gene: TRBD2
CDR3nt: TGCGCCAGCAGTGCCCAGCTAGCGGGGACAGATACGCAGTATTTT
CDR3aa: CASSAQLAGTDTQYF

v_gene: TRBV5-1
j_gene: TRBJ2-7
abundance: -
d_gene: TRBD1
CDR3nt: TGCGCCAGCAGCTTAACTACAGGGGTCTACGAGCAGTACTTC
CDR3aa: CASSLTTGVYEQYF

v_gene: TRBV19
j_gene: TRBJ1-2
abundance: -
d_gene: TRBD1
CDR3nt: TGTGCCAGTAGGACTGGACAGGGGGCTACCCATGGCTACACCTTC
CDR3aa: CASRTGQGATHGYTF

v_gene: TRBV5-4
j_gene: TRBJ2-3
abundance: once
d_gene: -
CDR3nt: TGTGCCAGCAGCTTCTGGGGGGTCGGCACAGATACGCAGTATTTT
CDR3aa: CASSFWGVGTDTQYF

v_gene: TRBV7-3
j_gene: TRBJ1-1
abundance: -
d_gene: -
CDR3nt: TGTGCCAGCAGCTTAACCCAGGGCTCGAACACTGAAGCTTTCTTT
CDR3aa: CASSLTQGSNTEAFF

v_gene: TRBV25-1
j_gene: TRBJ2-7
abundance: -
d_gene: -
CDR3nt: TGTGCCAGCCATTACTGGGCGGGGCTTCCCTACGAGCAGTACTTC
CDR3aa: CASHYWAGLPYEQYF

v_gene: TRBV7-2
j_gene: TRBJ1-1
abundance: -
d_gene: -
CDR3nt: TGTGCCAGCAGCCCCCGACTAAGGAACACTGAAGCTTTCTTT
CDR3aa: CASSPRLRNTEAFF

v_gene: TRBV9
j_gene: TRBJ2-5
abundance: -
d_gene: TRBD2
CDR3nt: TGTGCCAGCAGCGTAGGGCTAGCGGGGGGGCAGATAGAGACCCAGTACTTC
CDR3aa: CASSVGLAGGQIETQYF

v_gene: TRBV9
j_gene: TRBJ2-2
abundance: -
d_gene: -
CDR3nt: TGTGCCAGCAGCGTATTAGGACTTCCCACCGGGGAGCTGTTTTTT
CDR3aa: CASSVLGLPTGELFF

v_gene: TRBV6-5
j_gene: TRBJ2-1
abundance: -
d_gene: TRBD1
CDR3nt: TGTGCCAGCAGTATAACAGGGGGCGGGTTTGGTGAGCAGTTCTTC
CDR3aa: CASSITGGGFGEQFF

v_gene: TRBV18
j_gene: TRBJ1-1
abundance: -
d_gene: -
CDR3nt: TGTGCCAGCTCAGCAGGGTTCCCCTACGGTGAAGCTTTCTTT
CDR3aa: CASSAGFPYGEAFF

v_gene: TRBV2
j_gene: TRBJ2-3
abundance: -
d_gene: TRBD1
CDR3nt: TGTGCCAGCAGTGGTGACAGGGGCACAGATACGCAGTATTTT
CDR3aa: CASSGDRGTDTQYF

v_gene: TRBV3-1/TRBV3-2
j_gene: TRBJ1-4
abundance: -
d_gene: -
CDR3nt: TGTGCCAGCAGCCCCCAACGGGGAACAACTAATGAAAAACTGTTTTTT
CDR3aa: CASSPQRGTTNEKLFF

v_gene: TRBV6-5
j_gene: TRBJ2-2
abundance: -
d_gene: TRBD1
CDR3nt: TGTGCCAGCAGTCAGACAGGGTCCCACACCGGGGAGCTGTTTTTT
CDR3aa: CASSQTGSHTGELFF

v_gene: TRBV6-4
j_gene: TRBJ2-1
abundance: -
d_gene: TRBD1
CDR3nt: TGTGCCAGCAGTGCCACAGGGGAAAATGAGCAGTTCTTC
CDR3aa: CASSATGENEQFF

v_gene: TRBV7-9
j_gene: TRBJ1-2
abundance: -
d_gene: -
CDR3nt: TGTGCCAGCAGCTTAAACAGCTATGGCTACACCTTC
CDR3aa: CASSLNSYGYTF

v_gene: TRBV7-2
j_gene: TRBJ2-1
abundance: once
d_gene: -
CDR3nt: TGTGCCAGCAGCTTTGGAGGGGGGGCAAACAATGAGCAGTTCTTC
CDR3aa: CASSFGGGANNEQFF

v_gene: TRBV6-5
j_gene: TRBJ1-1
abundance: -
d_gene: -
CDR3nt: TGTGCCAGCAGAGGTGTTGGGGGGGGCTTGGCTGAAGCTTTCTTT
CDR3aa: CASRGVGGGLAEAFF

v_gene: TRBV3-1/TRBV3-2
j_gene: TRBJ1-5
abundance: once
d_gene: -
CDR3nt: TGTGCCAGCAGCCAAGCGTCCAGGGGAGAAACTAGCAATCAGCCCCAGCATTTT
CDR3aa: CASSQASRGETSNQPQHF

v_gene: TRBV30
j_gene: TRBJ1-6
abundance: -
d_gene: -
CDR3nt: TGTGCCTGGAGTCGGACAGCAAGCTCCTATAATTCACCCCTCCACTTT
CDR3aa: CAWSRTASSYNSPLHF

v_gene: TRBV19
j_gene: TRBJ1-1
abundance: -
d_gene: -
CDR3nt: TGTGCCAGTACCCTCAGGCCGAACACTGAAGCTTTCTTT
CDR3aa: CASTLRPNTEAFF